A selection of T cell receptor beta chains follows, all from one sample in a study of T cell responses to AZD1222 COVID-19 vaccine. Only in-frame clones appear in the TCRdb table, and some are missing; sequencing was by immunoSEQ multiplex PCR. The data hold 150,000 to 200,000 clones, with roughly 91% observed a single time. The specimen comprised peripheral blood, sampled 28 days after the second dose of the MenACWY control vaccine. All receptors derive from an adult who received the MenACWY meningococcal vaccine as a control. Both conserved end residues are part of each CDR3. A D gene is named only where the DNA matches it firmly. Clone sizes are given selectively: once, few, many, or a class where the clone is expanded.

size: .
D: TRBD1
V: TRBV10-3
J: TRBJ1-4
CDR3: CAISPGQDNEKLFF
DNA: TGTGCCATCAGCCCGGGACAGGACAATGAAAAACTGTTTTTT

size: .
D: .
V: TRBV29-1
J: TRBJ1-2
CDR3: CSVGVGQSYGYTF
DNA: TGCAGCGTCGGGGTCGGGCAGTCCTATGGCTACACCTTC

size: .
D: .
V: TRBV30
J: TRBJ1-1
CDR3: CAVGSWTEAFF
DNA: TGTGCCGTCGGGTCTTGGACTGAAGCTTTCTTT

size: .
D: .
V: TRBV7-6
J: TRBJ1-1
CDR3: CASSTQQATEAFF
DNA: TGTGCCAGCAGCACCCAACAGGCCACTGAAGCTTTCTTT

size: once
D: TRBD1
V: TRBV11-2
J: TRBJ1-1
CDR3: CASSRNRGQAFF
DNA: TGTGCCAGCAGCCGAAACAGGGGGCAGGCTTTCTTT

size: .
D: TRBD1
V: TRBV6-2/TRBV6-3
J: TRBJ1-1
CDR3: CASSEDRRLRDAFF
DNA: TGTGCCAGCAGTGAGGACAGGCGATTAAGGGATGCTTTCTTT

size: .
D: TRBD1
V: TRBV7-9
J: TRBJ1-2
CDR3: CASSPTGNGYTF
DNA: TGTGCCAGCAGCCCGACAGGGAATGGCTACACCTTC

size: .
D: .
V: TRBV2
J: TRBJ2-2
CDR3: CASNLVRDTGELFF
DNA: TGTGCCAGCAATCTAGTAAGGGACACCGGGGAGCTGTTTTTT

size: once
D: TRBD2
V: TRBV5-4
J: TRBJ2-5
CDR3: CASSSRLAGGPRSETQYF
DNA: TGTGCCAGCAGCTCCAGACTAGCGGGGGGGCCCAGATCTGAGACCCAGTACTTC

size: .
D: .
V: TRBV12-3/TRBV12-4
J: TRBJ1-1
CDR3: CASSLGHNTEAFF
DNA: TGTGCCAGCAGTTTAGGTCATAACACTGAAGCTTTCTTT

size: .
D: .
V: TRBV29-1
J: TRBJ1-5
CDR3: CSVGQLNQPQHF
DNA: TGCAGCGTTGGACAGCTCAATCAGCCCCAGCATTTT

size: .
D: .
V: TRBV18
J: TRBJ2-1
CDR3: CASSPPGYNEQFF
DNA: TGTGCCAGCTCACCACCGGGCTACAATGAGCAGTTCTTC

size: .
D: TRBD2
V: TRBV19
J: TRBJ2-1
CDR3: CASSIGLAGGNEQFF
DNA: TGTGCCAGTAGTATAGGGCTAGCGGGGGGCAATGAGCAGTTCTTC

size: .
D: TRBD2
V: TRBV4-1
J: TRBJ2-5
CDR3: CASSLGLAGGGETQYF
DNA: TGCGCCAGCAGCCTAGGACTAGCGGGAGGCGGGGAGACCCAGTACTTC

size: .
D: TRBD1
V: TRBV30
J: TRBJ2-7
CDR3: CAWSVGQGPSYEQYF
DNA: TGTGCCTGGAGTGTGGGACAGGGCCCTTCCTACGAGCAGTACTTC

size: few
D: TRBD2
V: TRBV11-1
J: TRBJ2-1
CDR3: CASSSSGGAGEQFF
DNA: TGTGCCAGCAGCTCTAGCGGGGGGGCTGGTGAGCAGTTCTTC

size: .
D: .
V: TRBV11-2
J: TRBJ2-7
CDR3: CASRYLRGRSSGEQYF
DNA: TGTGCCAGCAGATACTTACGGGGCAGGAGCTCGGGTGAGCAGTACTTC

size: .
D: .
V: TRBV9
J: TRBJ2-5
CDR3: CASSVVGMGETQYF
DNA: TGTGCCAGCAGCGTAGTAGGCATGGGAGAGACCCAGTACTTC

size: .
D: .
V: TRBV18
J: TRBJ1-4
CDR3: CASSPAGTTNEKLFF
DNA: TGTGCCAGCTCACCCGCAGGGACAACTAATGAAAAACTGTTTTTT

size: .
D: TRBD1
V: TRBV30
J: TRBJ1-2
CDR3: CAWSLMTGGYGYTF
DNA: TGTGCCTGGAGTCTCATGACAGGGGGCTATGGCTACACCTTC

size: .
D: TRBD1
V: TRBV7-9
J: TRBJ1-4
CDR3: CASSLTGENEKLFF
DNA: TGTGCCAGCAGCTTGACAGGGGAGAATGAAAAACTGTTTTTT

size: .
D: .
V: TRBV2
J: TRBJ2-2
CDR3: CASSEESVASPTGELFF
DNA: TGTGCCAGCAGTGAAGAGAGTGTAGCTAGCCCCACCGGGGAGCTGTTTTTT

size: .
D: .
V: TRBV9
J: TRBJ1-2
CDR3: CASSSSTGNYGYTF
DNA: TGTGCCAGCAGCTCCTCCACCGGGAACTATGGCTACACCTTC

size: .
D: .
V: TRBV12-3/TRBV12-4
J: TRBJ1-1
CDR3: CASSFRGNTEAFF
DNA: TGTGCCAGCAGCTTCCGGGGGAACACTGAAGCTTTCTTT

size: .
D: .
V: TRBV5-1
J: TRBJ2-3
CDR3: CASSLGGLGTDTQYF
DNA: TGCGCCAGCAGCTTGGGAGGTCTCGGCACAGATACGCAGTATTTT

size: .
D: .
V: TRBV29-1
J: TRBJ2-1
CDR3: CSVEPLVGVPNEQFF
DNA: TGCAGCGTTGAACCCTTGGTGGGGGTGCCCAATGAGCAGTTCTTC

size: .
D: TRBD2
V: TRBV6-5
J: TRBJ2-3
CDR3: CASSYNLAASTDTQYF
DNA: TGTGCCAGCAGTTACAACCTAGCGGCGAGCACAGATACGCAGTATTTT

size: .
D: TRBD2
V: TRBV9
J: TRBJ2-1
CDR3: CASSNSVWGGSYNEQFF
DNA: TGTGCCAGCAGCAACAGCGTATGGGGGGGCTCCTACAATGAGCAGTTCTTC

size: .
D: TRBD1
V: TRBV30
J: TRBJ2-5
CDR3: CACSQGVGETQYF
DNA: TGTGCCTGCTCACAGGGGGTAGGGGAGACCCAGTACTTC

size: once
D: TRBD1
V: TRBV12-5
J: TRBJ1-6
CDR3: CASGLDRGATPLHF
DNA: TGTGCTAGTGGTCTCGACAGGGGAGCGACACCCCTCCACTTT